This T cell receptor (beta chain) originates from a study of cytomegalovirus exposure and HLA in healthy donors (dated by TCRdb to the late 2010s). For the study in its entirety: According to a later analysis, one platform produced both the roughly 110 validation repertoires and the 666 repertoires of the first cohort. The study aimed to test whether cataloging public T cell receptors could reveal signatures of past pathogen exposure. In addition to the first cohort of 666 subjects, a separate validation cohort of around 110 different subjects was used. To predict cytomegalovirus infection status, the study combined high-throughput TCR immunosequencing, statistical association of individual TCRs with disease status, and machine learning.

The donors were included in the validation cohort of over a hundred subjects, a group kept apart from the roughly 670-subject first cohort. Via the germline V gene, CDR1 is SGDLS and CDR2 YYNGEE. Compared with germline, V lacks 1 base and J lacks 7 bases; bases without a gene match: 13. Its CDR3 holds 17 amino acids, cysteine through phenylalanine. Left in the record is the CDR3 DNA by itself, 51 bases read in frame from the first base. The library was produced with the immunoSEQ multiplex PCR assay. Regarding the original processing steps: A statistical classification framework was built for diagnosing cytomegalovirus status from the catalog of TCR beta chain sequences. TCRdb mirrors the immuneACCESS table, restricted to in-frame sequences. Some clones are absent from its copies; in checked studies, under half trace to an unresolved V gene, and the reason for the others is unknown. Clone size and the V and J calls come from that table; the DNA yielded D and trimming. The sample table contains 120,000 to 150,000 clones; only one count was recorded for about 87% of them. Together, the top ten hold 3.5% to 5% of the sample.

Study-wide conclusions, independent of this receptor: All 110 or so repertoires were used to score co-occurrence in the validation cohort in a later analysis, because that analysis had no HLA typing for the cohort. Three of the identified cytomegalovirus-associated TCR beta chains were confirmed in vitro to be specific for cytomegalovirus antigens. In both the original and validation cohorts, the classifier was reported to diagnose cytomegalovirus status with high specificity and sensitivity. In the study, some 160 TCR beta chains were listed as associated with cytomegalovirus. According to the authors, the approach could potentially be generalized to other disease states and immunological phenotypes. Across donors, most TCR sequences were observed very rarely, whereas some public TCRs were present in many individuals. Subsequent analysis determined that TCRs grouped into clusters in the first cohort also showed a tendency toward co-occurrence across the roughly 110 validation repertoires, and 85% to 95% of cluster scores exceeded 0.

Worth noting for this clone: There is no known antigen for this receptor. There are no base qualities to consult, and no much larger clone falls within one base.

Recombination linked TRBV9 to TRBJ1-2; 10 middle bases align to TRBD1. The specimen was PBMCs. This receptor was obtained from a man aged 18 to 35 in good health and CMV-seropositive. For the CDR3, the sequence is CASSVSSRQGAVGGYTF. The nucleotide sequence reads TGTGCCAGCAGCGTAAGCAGTAGACAGGGGGCAGTTGGTGGCTACACCTTC.